The T cell receptor (beta chain) described here comes from a study of blood T cell repertoires in COVID-19. About the research overall: From T cells, B-cell-depleted T cells, or PBMCs came the material, which was cDNA or gDNA.

Trimming cost V 7 bases and J 4 bases; bases outside gene matches: 17. The CDR3 loop spans 19 amino acids. Germline V gene lookup returns CDR1 SNHLY and CDR2 FYNNEI. The protocol was immunoSEQ multiplex PCR, while the TCRdb copy is restricted to in-frame clones and leaves out a portion. This sample carries about 240,000 clones, around nine tenths of them seen once, and the ten largest clones take about 7.1%. The sequencing input was peripheral blood. The rearrangement joins TRBV2 to TRBJ2-6; the match to TRBD1 covers 9 bases. This sequence originates from a woman aged 65 to 85 with active or convalescent COVID-19. CDR3: CASIADPGQGFSGANVLTF. The CDR3, as DNA: TGTGCCAGCATAGCGGACCCGGGACAGGGATTTTCCGGGGCCAACGTCCTGACTTTC. Full variable domain (remainder filled in from reference TRBV2 and TRBJ2-6): EPEVTQTPSHQVTQMGQEVILRCVPISNHLYFYWYRQILGQKVEFLVSFYNNEISEKSEIFDDQFSVERPDGSNFTLKIRSTKLEDSAMYFCASIADPGQGFSGANVLTFGAGSRLTVL.